A selection of T cell receptor beta chains follows, all from one sample in a study of control samples from healthy donors and cancer patients. TCRdb's table, derived via immunoSEQ multiplex PCR, lists solely in-frame clones and lacks some. The profile shows about 75,000 clones, 90% to 95% of them singletons. Sequencing was done on a sample of blood. These receptors originate from a middle-aged woman in good health. The CDR3 runs from the conserved cysteine through the conserved F or W. Each record gives: CDR3 protein, CDR3 DNA, J gene, V gene, D gene, clone size. D genes are given only for firm matches. Clone size is stated in some rows and not others, as once, few, many or a class when expanded.

CASSIGDRVPEQYF | TGTGCCAGTAGTATCGGAGACAGGGTGCCCGAGCAGTACTTC | TRBJ2-7 | TRBV19 | TRBD1 | -
CASSFSDRGNEQFF | TGTGCCAGCAGTTTTTCGGACAGGGGGAATGAGCAGTTCTTC | TRBJ2-1 | TRBV28 | TRBD1 | -
CASSLWDTEAFF | TGTGCCAGCAGCTTATGGGACACTGAAGCTTTCTTT | TRBJ1-1 | TRBV7-9 | - | -
CASSSTGYEQYF | TGTGCCAGCAGCAGTACAGGGTACGAGCAGTACTTC | TRBJ2-7 | TRBV5-5 | - | -
CAGSTPNEKLFF | TGTGCCGGGTCGACACCGAATGAAAAACTGTTTTTT | TRBJ1-4 | TRBV28 | - | -
CSGGQEETQYF | TGCAGCGGGGGACAGGAAGAGACCCAGTACTTC | TRBJ2-5 | TRBV29-1 | TRBD1 | -
CASSPRRDSTNEQFF | TGTGCCAGTAGCCCCCGACGGGACAGCACGAATGAGCAGTTCTTC | TRBJ2-1 | TRBV19 | TRBD1 | -
CASSSSPRGGNQPQHF | TGTGCCAGCAGCTCCTCACCCAGAGGAGGCAATCAGCCCCAGCATTTT | TRBJ1-5 | TRBV7-2 | - | once
CASSLGRGTILYGAGDAGTQYF | TGCGCCAGCAGCTTGGGAAGGGGGACCATCTTGTATGGAGCGGGAGATGCGGGGACCCAGTACTTC | TRBJ2-5 | TRBV5-1 | TRBD2 | -
CASSRLGGLEAFF | TGTGCCAGCAGCCGCTTGGGGGGTTTGGAAGCTTTCTTT | TRBJ1-1 | TRBV13 | - | -
CAINVAASGSQNEQFF | TGTGCCATCAACGTAGCGGCTAGCGGGAGTCAGAATGAGCAGTTCTTC | TRBJ2-1 | TRBV10-3 | TRBD2 | -
CASSQDQAELTDTQYF | TGTGCCAGCAGCCAAGATCAAGCGGAGCTCACAGATACGCAGTATTTT | TRBJ2-3 | TRBV14 | - | -
CASHNQPQHF | TGTGCCAGCCACAATCAGCCCCAGCATTTT | TRBJ1-5 | TRBV21-1 | - | -
CATRGTGELFF | TGTGCCACCAGGGGAACCGGGGAGCTGTTTTTT | TRBJ2-2 | TRBV24-1 | - | once
CASSRQQGADYGYTF | TGCGCCAGCAGCCGACAACAGGGGGCAGACTATGGCTACACCTTC | TRBJ1-2 | TRBV4-1 | TRBD1 | -
CASSNGLRSSYEQYF | TGCGCCAGCAGCAACGGACTTCGCAGCTCCTACGAGCAGTACTTC | TRBJ2-7 | TRBV5-1 | - | -
CSANGEQYF | TGCAGTGCTAATGGCGAGCAGTACTTC | TRBJ2-7 | TRBV20-1 | - | -
CASSLGYPGNSPLHF | TGTGCCAGCAGCTTAGGCTACCCGGGTAATTCACCCCTCCACTTT | TRBJ1-6 | TRBV11-2 | - | few
CASSYSGTGWEKLFF | TGTGCCAGCAGTTACTCCGGGACAGGTTGGGAAAAACTGTTTTTT | TRBJ1-4 | TRBV6-5 | TRBD1 | -
CASSMGQGSFNEQFF | TGTGCCAGTAGTATGGGACAGGGTAGTTTCAATGAGCAGTTCTTC | TRBJ2-1 | TRBV19 | TRBD1 | once
CASTASGGTPVDTQYF | TGTGCCAGCACCGCTAGCGGGGGCACCCCAGTCGATACGCAGTATTTT | TRBJ2-3 | TRBV6-9 | TRBD2 | -
CASSQDHEETQYF | TGCGCCAGCAGCCAAGATCACGAAGAGACCCAGTACTTC | TRBJ2-5 | TRBV4-1 | - | -